This TCR beta chain derives from a study of T-cell memory formation after mild COVID-19. Study details: TCR clusters mostly belonged to single donors.

Trimming removed 0 bases from V and 8 bases from J, with 8 bases in between. CDR1 and CDR2 (germline): DFQATT, SNEGSKA (reference sequence). The CDR3 extends over 12 amino acids. TCRdb used MiXCR to reprocess the 5' RACE reads, holding one entry per CDR3 protein. The repertoire holds around 410,000 distinct CDR3 sequences, roughly a quarter seen once, with roughly 14% in the top ten. The table lists this clonotype with a few counts. The sample was PBMCs or a T cell subset sorted from them (not recorded which). The receptor was derived from an adult woman who had mild COVID-19 (a few samples of this study predate the infection). Cell type and time point are not known. This chain connects TRBV20-1 to TRBJ2-4; unclear D gene. Written as DNA, the CDR3 is TGCAGTGCTAGAGATCATCTGGACATTCAGTACTTC. Translation: CSARDHLDIQYF.